The clone carrying this T cell receptor (beta chain) was detected many times. Using RNA transcripts as the source, TCR beta CDR3 regions were amplified. A set of HTBI primers served as the primers for a first-round RT-PCR of the TCR CDR3. Using its own MiXCR run on the multiplex PCR reads, TCRdb lists one record per CDR3 protein. The sample yields about 700,000 distinct CDR3 sequences, about 45% seen once. The sample comes from a study of T cells in Graves' hyperthyroidism and ophthalmopathy. Per the germline V gene, CDR1 is SGDLS and CDR2 is YYNGEE. J gave up 5 bases and V 4 bases, and 5 bases lay outside the gene matches. The CDR3 totals 14 residues.

Sequencing was done on a sample of peripheral blood or thyroid tissue (not recorded which). This chain connects TRBV9 to TRBJ1-4; 7 nucleotides agree with TRBD1. The TCR comes from an adult man with Graves' disease, either hyperthyroidism or ophthalmopathy (not recorded which). CDR3 nucleotide sequence: TGTGCCAGCAGCTCGGGACAGTTCAATGAAAAACTGTTTTTT. Translating gives CASSSGQFNEKLFF. Full variable domain (missing parts from reference TRBV9 and TRBJ1-4): DSGVTQTPKHLITATGQRVTLRCSPRSGDLSVYWYQQSLDQGLQFLIQYYNGEERAKGNILERFSAQQFPDLHSELNLSSLELGDSALYFCASSSGQFNEKLFFGSGTQLSVL.